Each of the 15 T cell receptor beta chains below was sequenced from the same sample in a study of CD4 T cells in relation to SARS-CoV-2 and coronaviruses. The unexposed donors gave CD4+ T cells in about 2011-2019, prior to COVID-19. Using immunoSEQ multiplex PCR, the repertoire was profiled, and TCRdb retains in-frame clones only, with some absent. Among just under 65,000 clones listed, 94% were seen once. The sample was naive CD4+ T cells from PBMCs. Subset meaning: naive CD4+ T cells isolated by negative enrichment. The receptor source for this set is a human donor in good health.

This chain uses TRBV7-9 with TRBJ1-3, with a weak D call TRBD1 (5 bases). The V and J ends lost 5 bases and 0 bases respectively, with 11 bases between them. The CDR3 consists of 15 residues. From germline, CDR1 is SEHNR and CDR2 FQNEAQ (reference sequence). The CDR3 protein is CASSPGVLSGNTIYF. The CDR3, as DNA: TGTGCCAGCAGCCCGGGGGTCCTCTCTGGAAACACCATATATTTT.

This chain links TRBV6-5 with TRBJ1-5, with 8 bases lining up with TRBD1. The CDR3 spans 14 residues. The junction had 5 bases not matched to a gene; V was cut back by 4 bases and J by 6 bases. CDR1 is MNHEY and CDR2 is SVGAGI in the germline V gene. The CDR3: CASSFGQGGQPQHF. The DNA of the CDR3 is TGTGCCAGCAGTTTCGGACAGGGCGGTCAGCCCCAGCATTTT.

This clone has a single count. The CDR3 is CASSRRFEHNYGYTF. The DNA for the CDR3 is TGTGCCAGCAGCCGAAGGTTCGAACACAACTATGGCTACACCTTC. V usage is TRBV28 and J usage is TRBJ1-2; unclear D gene. There are 15 residues in the CDR3. The V gene's germline CDR1 is MDHEN and CDR2 SYDVKM. Trimming stripped 6 bases from V and 2 bases from J, with 16 bases between.

The J gene is TRBJ2-7, the V gene TRBV7-2, with TRBD2 matching 11 bases. Germline CDR1 is SGHTA and CDR2 is FQGNSA. This CDR3 has 16 amino acids. With V trimmed by 5 bases and J by 2 bases, 8 bases remained unmatched. CDR3 nucleotide sequence: TGTGCCAGCAGCCCTCATACTAGCGGGAGTCCCTACGAGCAGTACTTC. Translated: CASSPHTSGSPYEQYF.

This clone was detected a few times. The chain couples TRBV7-9 to TRBJ2-7, with D uncertain. The CDR3 contains 14 residues. The V end was cut by 5 bases, the J end by 6 bases, with 17 bases between. CDR1 SEHNR and CDR2 FQNEAQ come from the germline V gene (reference sequence). Written as DNA, the CDR3 is TGTGCCAGCAGCGGCCCGCTGGGTGGTCGCGAGCAGTACTTC. It translates to CASSGPLGGREQYF. Full variable domain (missing parts from reference TRBV7-9 and TRBJ2-7): DTGVSQNPRHKITKRGQNVTFRCDPISEHNRLYWYRQTLGQGPEFLTYFQNEAQLEKSRLLSDRFSAERPKGSFSTLEIQRTEQGDSAMYLCASSGPLGGREQYFGPGTRLTVT.

The chain uses TRBV5-8 and TRBJ1-2; no reliable D call. Germline lookup yields CDR1 SGHTS and CDR2 YDEGEE. The CDR3 is 15 residues long. V lost 2 bases and J 4 bases, leaving 15 bases between the germline ends. The DNA for the CDR3 is TGTGCCAGCAGCTTAGTCAGGCCCCGGGGCTATGGCTACACCTTC. As protein: CASSLVRPRGYGYTF.

The genes are TRBV19 and TRBJ1-5, with TRBD1 as a possible D gene (6 bases). Germline V gene lookup returns CDR1 LNHDA and CDR2 SQIVND (reference sequence). CDR3 length: 16 residues. Trimming left V 7 bases short and J 4 bases short, with 20 bases between. In nucleotides, the CDR3 is TGTGCCAGTAATCTCAAGGGTCGAGGGGGGAATCAGCCCCAGCATTTT. Residues: CASNLKGRGGNQPQHF. Full variable domain (missing parts from reference TRBV19 and TRBJ1-5): DGGITQSPKYLFRKEGQNVTLSCEQNLNHDAMYWYRQDPGQGLRLIYYSQIVNDFQKGDIAEGYSVSREKKESFPLTVTSAQKNPTAFYLCASNLKGRGGNQPQHFGDGTRLSIL.

This rearrangement joins TRBV3-1 (or the pseudogene TRBV3-2) to TRBJ2-7; no clear D. The CDR3 spans 12 residues. V was shortened by 1 base and J by 6 bases, with 7 bases between the two germline ends. The germline V gene encodes CDR1 LGHDT and CDR2 YNNKEL (reference sequence). The CDR3 reads CASSQGVLEQYF. As DNA, the CDR3 is TGTGCCAGCAGCCAAGGGGTCCTCGAGCAGTACTTC.

V is TRBV9 and J is TRBJ1-1; maybe TRBD1 (6 bases). Germline V gives CDR1 SGDLS, CDR2 YYNGEE. V lost 4 bases and J 4 bases, leaving 20 bases between the germline ends. This CDR3 comprises 16 residues. CDR3 residues: CASSLRGGEGGTEAFF. The CDR3 nucleotides are TGTGCCAGCAGCCTCCGCGGGGGGGAAGGGGGCACTGAAGCTTTCTTT.

This chain links TRBV30 with TRBJ1-6; weak D call: TRBD1 (5 bases). The CDR3 length is 17 residues. Trimming took 7 bases from V and 4 from J, leaving 23 bases between them. The germline gives CDR1 GTSNPN, CDR2 SVGIG (reference sequence). DNA of the CDR3: TGTGCCTCCACCTCTCGCACCTACAGGAATTATAATTCACCCCTCCACTTT. This codes for CASTSRTYRNYNSPLHF.

The V and J genes are TRBV7-7 and TRBJ1-4; a possible D gene is TRBD1 (6 bases). Per germline, CDR1 SSHAT and CDR2 FNYEAQ (reference sequence). The length of the CDR3 is 15 residues. Trimming stripped 1 base from V and 7 bases from J, with 13 bases between. CDR3 coding DNA: TGTGCCAGCAGCTTAGTAGGGGGGCGAGGTGAAAAACTGTTTTTT. It encodes CASSLVGGRGEKLFF.

This chain joins TRBV18 and TRBJ1-1; TRBD1 agrees at 7 bases. Germline CDR1 and CDR2: KGHSH and LQKENI. The CDR3 runs to 15 residues. The trim removed 4 bases at V and 1 base at J, leaving 6 bases unmatched. In DNA, the CDR3 is TGTGCCAGCTCACGACCAGGACAGGAGAACACTGAAGCTTTCTTT. This translates into CASSRPGQENTEAFF.

The rearrangement joins TRBV28 to TRBJ1-6; 7 bases are shared with TRBD1. The CDR3 is 13 residues long. Trimming cost V 8 bases and J 3 bases; bases outside gene matches: 1. Looked up from germline, CDR1 is MDHEN and CDR2 is SYDVKM. The CDR3 nucleotides read TGTGCCAGCGGGACAGTCTATAATTCACCCCTCCACTTT. Translating it yields CASGTVYNSPLHF.

The V call is TRBV19, the J call TRBJ2-3, with 10 bases that match TRBD2. The CDR3 extends over 19 amino acids. V was pared by 9 bases and J by 4 bases, with 22 bases of the junction left unmatched. Germline CDR1 is LNHDA and CDR2 is SQIVND (reference sequence). The CDR3 loop reads CASRVGRALAGGPADTQYF. CDR3 nucleotide sequence: TGTGCCAGCCGCGTGGGCAGGGCGTTAGCGGGAGGTCCTGCAGATACGCAGTATTTT.

The chain couples TRBV18 to TRBJ2-7; 7 nucleotides match TRBD1. V gave up 6 bases and J gave up 5 bases; unmatched junction bases: 16. The CDR3 consists of 16 residues. Germline values: CDR1 KGHSH, CDR2 LQKENI. The CDR3 loop reads CASSRGTDIPLHEQYF. CDR3 DNA: TGTGCCAGCTCGCGTGGGACAGACATACCCCTCCACGAGCAGTACTTC.